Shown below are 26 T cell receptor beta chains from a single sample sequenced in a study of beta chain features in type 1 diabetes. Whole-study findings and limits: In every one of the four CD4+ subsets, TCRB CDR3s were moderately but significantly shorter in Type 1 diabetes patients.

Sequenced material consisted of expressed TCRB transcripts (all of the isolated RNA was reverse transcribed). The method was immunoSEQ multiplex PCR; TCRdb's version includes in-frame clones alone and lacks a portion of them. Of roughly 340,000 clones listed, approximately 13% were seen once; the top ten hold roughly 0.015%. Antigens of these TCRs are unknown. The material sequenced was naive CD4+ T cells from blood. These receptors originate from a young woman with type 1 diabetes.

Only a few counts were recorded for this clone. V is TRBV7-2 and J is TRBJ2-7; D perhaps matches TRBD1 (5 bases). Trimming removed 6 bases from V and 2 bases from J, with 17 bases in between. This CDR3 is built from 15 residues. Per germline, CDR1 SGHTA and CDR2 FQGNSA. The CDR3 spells CASRVTRQPTYEQYF. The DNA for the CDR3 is TGTGCCAGCAGAGTTACGCGACAGCCAACCTACGAGCAGTACTTC.

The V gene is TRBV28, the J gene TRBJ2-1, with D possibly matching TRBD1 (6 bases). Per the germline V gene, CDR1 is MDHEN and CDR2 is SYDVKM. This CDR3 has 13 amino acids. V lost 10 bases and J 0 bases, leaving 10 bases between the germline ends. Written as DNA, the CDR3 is TGTGCCACCACAGGGATCTCCTACAATGAGCAGTTCTTC. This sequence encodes CATTGISYNEQFF.

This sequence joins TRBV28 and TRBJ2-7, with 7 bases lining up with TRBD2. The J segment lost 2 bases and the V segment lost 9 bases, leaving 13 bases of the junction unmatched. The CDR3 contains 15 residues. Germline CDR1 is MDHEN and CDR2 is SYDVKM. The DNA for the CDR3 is TGTGCCAGTAGTCGCGCTGCGAGCGGGGCCTACGAGCAGTACTTC. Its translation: CASSRAASGAYEQYF.

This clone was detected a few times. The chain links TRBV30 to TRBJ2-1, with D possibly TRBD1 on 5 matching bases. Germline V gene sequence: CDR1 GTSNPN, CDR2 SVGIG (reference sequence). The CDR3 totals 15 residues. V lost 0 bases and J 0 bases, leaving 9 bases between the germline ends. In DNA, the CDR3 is TGTGCCTGGAGTGTGGGGCCCGGCTCCTACAATGAGCAGTTCTTC. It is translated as CAWSVGPGSYNEQFF.

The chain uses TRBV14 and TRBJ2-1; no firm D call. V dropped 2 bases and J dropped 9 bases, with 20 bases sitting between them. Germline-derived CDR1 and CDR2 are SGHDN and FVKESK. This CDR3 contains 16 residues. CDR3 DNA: TGTGCCAGCAGCCAATTCATGGGCACTTCGTTCGGTGAGCAGTTCTTC. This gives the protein CASSQFMGTSFGEQFF.

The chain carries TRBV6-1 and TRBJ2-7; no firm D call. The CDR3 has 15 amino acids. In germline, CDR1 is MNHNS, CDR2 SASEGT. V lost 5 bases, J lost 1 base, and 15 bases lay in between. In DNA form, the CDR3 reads TGTGCCAGCAGTCCAGGCTCCTCCGGTTCCTACGAGCAGTACGTC. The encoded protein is CASSPGSSGSYEQYV.

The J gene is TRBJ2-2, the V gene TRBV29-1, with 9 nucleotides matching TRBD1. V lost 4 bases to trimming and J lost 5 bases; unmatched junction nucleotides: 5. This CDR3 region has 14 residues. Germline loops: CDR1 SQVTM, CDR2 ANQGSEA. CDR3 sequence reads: CSVGYRGLTGELFF. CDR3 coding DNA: TGCAGCGTTGGCTACAGGGGGCTGACCGGGGAGCTGTTTTTT.

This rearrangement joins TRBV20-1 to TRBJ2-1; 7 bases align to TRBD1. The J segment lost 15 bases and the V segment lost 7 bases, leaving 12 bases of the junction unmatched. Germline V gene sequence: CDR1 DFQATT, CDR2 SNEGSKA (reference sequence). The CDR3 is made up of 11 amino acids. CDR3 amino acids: CSVPAGTVPFF. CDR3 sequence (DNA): TGCAGTGTGCCGGCCGGGACAGTACCGTTCTTC.

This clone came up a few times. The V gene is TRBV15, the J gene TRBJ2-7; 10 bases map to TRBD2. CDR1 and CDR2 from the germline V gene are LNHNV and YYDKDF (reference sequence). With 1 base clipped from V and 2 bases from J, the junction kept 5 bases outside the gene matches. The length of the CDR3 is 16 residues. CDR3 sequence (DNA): TGTGCCACCAGCAGAGGGGAAAGCGGGAGGGCCTACGAGCAGTACGTC. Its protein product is CATSRGESGRAYEQYV.

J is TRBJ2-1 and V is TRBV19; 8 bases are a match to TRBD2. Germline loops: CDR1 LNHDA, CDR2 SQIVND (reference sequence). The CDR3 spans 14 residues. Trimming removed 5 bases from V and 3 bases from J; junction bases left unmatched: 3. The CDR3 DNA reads TGTGCCAGTAGTTCGGCGGGAGGCTACAATGAGCAGTTCTTC. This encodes CASSSAGGYNEQFF.

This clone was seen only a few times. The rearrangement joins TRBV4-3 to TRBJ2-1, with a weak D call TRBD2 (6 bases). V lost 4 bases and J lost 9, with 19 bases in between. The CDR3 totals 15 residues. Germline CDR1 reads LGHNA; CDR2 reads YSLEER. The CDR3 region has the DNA TGCGCCAGCAGCCCCGGGACTCCCTCGAAGATTGAGCAGTTCTTC. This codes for CASSPGTPSKIEQFF.

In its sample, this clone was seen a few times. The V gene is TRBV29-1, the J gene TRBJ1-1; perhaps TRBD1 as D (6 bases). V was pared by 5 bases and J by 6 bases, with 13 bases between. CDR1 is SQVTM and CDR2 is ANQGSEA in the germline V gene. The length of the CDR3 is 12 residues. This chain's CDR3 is CSVTGLLPEAFF. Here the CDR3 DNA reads TGCAGCGTTACAGGGTTGCTCCCTGAAGCTTTCTTT. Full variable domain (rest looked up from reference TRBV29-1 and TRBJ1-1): SAVISQKPSRDICQRGTSLTIQCQVDSQVTMMFWYRQQPGQSLTLIATANQGSEATYESGFVIDKFPISRPNLTFSTLTVSNMSPEDSSIYLCSVTGLLPEAFFGQGTRLTVV.

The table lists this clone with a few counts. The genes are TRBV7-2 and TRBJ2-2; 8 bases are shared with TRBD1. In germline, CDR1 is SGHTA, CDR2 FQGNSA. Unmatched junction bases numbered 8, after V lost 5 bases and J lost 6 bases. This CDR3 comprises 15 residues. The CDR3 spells CASSTGQGPAGELFF. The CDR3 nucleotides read TGTGCCAGCAGCACCGGACAGGGTCCGGCCGGGGAGCTGTTTTTT.

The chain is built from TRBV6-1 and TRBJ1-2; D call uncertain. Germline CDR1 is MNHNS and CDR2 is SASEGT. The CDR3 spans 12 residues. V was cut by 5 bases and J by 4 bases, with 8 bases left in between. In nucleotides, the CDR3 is TGTGCCAGCAGTCCCACATCCTATGGCTACACCTTC. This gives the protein CASSPTSYGYTF.

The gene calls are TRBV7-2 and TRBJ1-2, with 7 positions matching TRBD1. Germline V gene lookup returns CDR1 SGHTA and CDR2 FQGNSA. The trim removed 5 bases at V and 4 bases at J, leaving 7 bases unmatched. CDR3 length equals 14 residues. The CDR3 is CASSRGQLGYGYTF. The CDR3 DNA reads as TGTGCCAGCAGCCGGGGACAGCTCGGCTATGGCTACACCTTC.

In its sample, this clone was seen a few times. This CDR3 is CSVQIWAVAYNEQFF. CDR3 in DNA: TGCAGCGTTCAAATATGGGCTGTTGCTTACAATGAGCAGTTCTTC. V gene TRBV29-1 combines with J gene TRBJ2-1; D uncertain. Trimming took 5 bases from V and 4 from J, leaving 18 bases between them. The CDR3 covers 15 residues. CDR1 is SQVTM, CDR2 ANQGSEA, per germline.

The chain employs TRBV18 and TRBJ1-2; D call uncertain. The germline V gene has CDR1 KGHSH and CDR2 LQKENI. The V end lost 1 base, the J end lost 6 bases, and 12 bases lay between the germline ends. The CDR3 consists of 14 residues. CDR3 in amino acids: CASSPRTVSDGYTF. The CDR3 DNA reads TGTGCCAGCTCACCACGCACAGTGAGTGATGGCTACACCTTC.

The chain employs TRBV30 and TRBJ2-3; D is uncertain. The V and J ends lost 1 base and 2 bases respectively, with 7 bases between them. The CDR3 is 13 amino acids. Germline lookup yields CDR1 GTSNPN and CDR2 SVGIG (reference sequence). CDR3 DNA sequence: TGTGCCTGGAGTGGACTTTCCACAGATACGCAGTATTTT. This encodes CAWSGLSTDTQYF.

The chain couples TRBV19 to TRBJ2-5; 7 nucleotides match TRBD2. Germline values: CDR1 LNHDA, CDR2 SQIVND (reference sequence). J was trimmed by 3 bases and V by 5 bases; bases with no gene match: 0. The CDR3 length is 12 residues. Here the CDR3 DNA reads TGTGCCAGTAGTGCGGGAGAAGAGACCCAGTACTTC. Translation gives CASSAGEETQYF.

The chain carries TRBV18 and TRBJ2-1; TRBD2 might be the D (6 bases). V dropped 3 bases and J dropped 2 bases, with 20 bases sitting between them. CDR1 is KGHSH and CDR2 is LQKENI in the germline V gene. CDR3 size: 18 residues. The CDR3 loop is CASSPPERAGPPYNEQFF. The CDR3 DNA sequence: TGTGCCAGCTCACCCCCCGAAAGGGCGGGACCCCCCTACAATGAGCAGTTCTTC.

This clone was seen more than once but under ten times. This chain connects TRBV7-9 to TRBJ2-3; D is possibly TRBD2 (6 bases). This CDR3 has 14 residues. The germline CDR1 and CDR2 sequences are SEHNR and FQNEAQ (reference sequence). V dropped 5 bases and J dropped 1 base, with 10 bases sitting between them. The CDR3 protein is CASSPASGTDTQYF. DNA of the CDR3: TGTGCCAGCAGCCCAGCTAGCGGCACAGATACGCAGTATTTT.

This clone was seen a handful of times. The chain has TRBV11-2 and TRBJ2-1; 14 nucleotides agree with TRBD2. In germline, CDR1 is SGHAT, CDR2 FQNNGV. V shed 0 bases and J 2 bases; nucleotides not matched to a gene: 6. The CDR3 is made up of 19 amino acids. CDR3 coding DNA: TGTGCCAGCAGCTTAGATTCGACTAGCGGGAGGGAAACCTACAATGAGCAGTTCTTC. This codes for CASSLDSTSGRETYNEQFF.

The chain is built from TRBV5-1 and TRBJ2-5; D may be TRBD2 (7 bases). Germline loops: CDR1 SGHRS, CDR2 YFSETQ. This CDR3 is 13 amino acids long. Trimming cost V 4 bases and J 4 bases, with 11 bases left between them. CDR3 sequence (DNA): TGCGCCAGCAGCAGGGAGGGGGGAGAGACCCAGTACTTC. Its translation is CASSREGGETQYF.

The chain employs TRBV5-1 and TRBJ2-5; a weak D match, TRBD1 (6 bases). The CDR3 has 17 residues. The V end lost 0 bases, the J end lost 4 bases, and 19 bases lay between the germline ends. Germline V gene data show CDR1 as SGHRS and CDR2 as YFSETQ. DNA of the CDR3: TGCGCCAGCAGCTTGGCCTCAGGGGAATCTCCGGGAGAGACCCAGTACTTC. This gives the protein CASSLASGESPGETQYF. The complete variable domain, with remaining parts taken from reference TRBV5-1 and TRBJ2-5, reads KAGVTQTPRYLIKTRGQQVTLSCSPISGHRSVSWYQQTPGQGLQFLFEYFSETQRNKGNFPGRFSGRQFSNSRSEMNVSTLELGDSALYLCASSLASGESPGETQYFGPGTRLLVL.

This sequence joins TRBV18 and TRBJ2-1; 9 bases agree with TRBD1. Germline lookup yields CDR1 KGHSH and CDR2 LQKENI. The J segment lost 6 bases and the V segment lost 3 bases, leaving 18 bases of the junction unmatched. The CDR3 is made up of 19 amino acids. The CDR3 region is CASSPPGQGVTSARNEQFF. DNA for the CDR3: TGTGCCAGCTCACCTCCGGGACAGGGTGTAACTAGCGCTCGCAATGAGCAGTTCTTC. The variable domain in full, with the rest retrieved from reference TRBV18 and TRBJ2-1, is NAGVMQNPRHLVRRRGQEARLRCSPMKGHSHVYWYRQLPEEGLKFMVYLQKENIIDESGMPKERFSAEFPKEGPSILRIQQVVRGDSAAYFCASSPPGQGVTSARNEQFFGPGTRLTVL.

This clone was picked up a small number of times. Here the CDR3 reads CASSQLTSGSYNEQFF. Here the CDR3 DNA reads TGTGCCAGCAGCCAGTTGACTAGCGGGAGCTACAATGAGCAGTTCTTC. This chain connects TRBV4-2 to TRBJ2-1, with 12 bases aligning to TRBD2. Per germline, CDR1 LGHNA and CDR2 YNFKEQ. This CDR3 has 16 residues. Trimming at V came to 3 bases and at J to 3 bases, leaving 3 bases not matched to a gene.